These T cell receptor beta chains were read from a single sample in a study of early T cells in non-severe SARS-CoV-2 infection. In TCRdb, the 5' RACE reads were re-called with MiXCR into one record per CDR3 protein. The sample consists of about 77,000 distinct CDR3 sequences, about 9.6% of them appearing once. The sample taken for sequencing was whole blood. The source of these receptors is an adult who was a healthcare worker with PCR-confirmed SARS-CoV-2 infection or an uninfected control (not recorded which). The CDR3 runs from the conserved cysteine through the conserved F or W. Fields, in order: D gene, clone size, V gene, J gene, CDR3 DNA, CDR3 protein. D genes are given only for firm matches. Some rows have no size entry. The others give once, few or many, or a class for an expanded clone.

d_gene: TRBD1; abundance: NA; v_gene: TRBV18; j_gene: TRBJ1-1; CDR3nt: TGTGCCAGCTCACCACGGGGGGACAGGGGAACAACTGAAGCTTTCTTT; CDR3aa: CASSPRGDRGTTEAFF
d_gene: TRBD2; abundance: NA; v_gene: TRBV3-1; j_gene: TRBJ2-7; CDR3nt: TGTGCCAGCAGCCGGACTAGTGAATACGAGCAGTACTTC; CDR3aa: CASSRTSEYEQYF
d_gene: NA; abundance: few; v_gene: TRBV10-3; j_gene: TRBJ2-3; CDR3nt: TGTGCCATCGGGCCTAGCACAGATACGCAGTATTTT; CDR3aa: CAIGPSTDTQYF
d_gene: NA; abundance: once; v_gene: TRBV28; j_gene: TRBJ1-4; CDR3nt: TGTGCCTCCCGTGGGGTGACTAATGAAAAACTGTTTTTT; CDR3aa: CASRGVTNEKLFF
d_gene: TRBD1; abundance: NA; v_gene: TRBV6-1; j_gene: TRBJ2-7; CDR3nt: TGTGCCAGCAGTGTTTTGTCCGGGACAGGGTACTACGAGCAGTACTTC; CDR3aa: CASSVLSGTGYYEQYF
d_gene: NA; abundance: NA; v_gene: TRBV7-2; j_gene: TRBJ1-5; CDR3nt: TGTGCCAGCAGCTCTACAGGGCGCGATCAGCCCCAGCATTTT; CDR3aa: CASSSTGRDQPQHF
d_gene: NA; abundance: few; v_gene: TRBV7-6; j_gene: TRBJ2-2; CDR3nt: TGTGCCAGCAGCTTACCGAGGGACCGAGGAGACACCGGGGAGCTGTTTTTT; CDR3aa: CASSLPRDRGDTGELFF
d_gene: NA; abundance: many; v_gene: TRBV5-1; j_gene: TRBJ1-1; CDR3nt: TGCGCCAGCAGCCGCCGGGACGTGAACACTGAAGCTTTCTTT; CDR3aa: CASSRRDVNTEAFF
d_gene: TRBD2; abundance: few; v_gene: TRBV9; j_gene: TRBJ2-7; CDR3nt: TGTGCCAGCAGCGTAGGGGGTAGCGGGAGGGCCCACGAGCAGTACTTC; CDR3aa: CASSVGGSGRAHEQYF
d_gene: NA; abundance: many; v_gene: TRBV9; j_gene: TRBJ2-5; CDR3nt: TGTGCCAGCAGCGTACGGGGTCAAGAGACCCAGTACTTC; CDR3aa: CASSVRGQETQYF
d_gene: TRBD1; abundance: NA; v_gene: TRBV4-1; j_gene: TRBJ2-7; CDR3nt: TGCGCCAGCAGCCAATGGGGACAGCTTAACGAGCAGTACTTC; CDR3aa: CASSQWGQLNEQYF
d_gene: NA; abundance: many; v_gene: TRBV12-3/TRBV12-4; j_gene: TRBJ2-1; CDR3nt: TGTGCCAGCAGTTTTCGACTATCGACCGTTGAGCAGTTCTTC; CDR3aa: CASSFRLSTVEQFF
d_gene: TRBD1; abundance: many; v_gene: TRBV13; j_gene: TRBJ1-2; CDR3nt: TGTGCCAGCAGCTCATGGGGCAGGGACAGCCTATACAACTATGGCTACACCTTC; CDR3aa: CASSSWGRDSLYNYGYTF
d_gene: TRBD2; abundance: NA; v_gene: TRBV29-1; j_gene: TRBJ2-2; CDR3nt: TGCAGCGTCGCCCGGACTAGCGGGAGCACCGGGGAGCTGTTTTTT; CDR3aa: CSVARTSGSTGELFF
d_gene: TRBD1; abundance: many; v_gene: TRBV27; j_gene: TRBJ1-4; CDR3nt: TGTGCCAGCAGTTTCCTTGCAGGGGGTAATGAAAAACTGTTTTTT; CDR3aa: CASSFLAGGNEKLFF
d_gene: NA; abundance: many; v_gene: TRBV2; j_gene: TRBJ2-7; CDR3nt: TGTGCCAGCAGTCGGGACCTAAGCTCCTACGAGCAGTACTTC; CDR3aa: CASSRDLSSYEQYF
d_gene: NA; abundance: NA; v_gene: TRBV15; j_gene: TRBJ2-5; CDR3nt: TGTGCCACCAGCCTTGGGGGAGGAGAGACCCAGTACTTC; CDR3aa: CATSLGGGETQYF
d_gene: NA; abundance: many; v_gene: TRBV9; j_gene: TRBJ2-3; CDR3nt: TGTGCCAGCGCCACGGGGCTAGCTAGCACAGATACGCAGTATTTT; CDR3aa: CASATGLASTDTQYF
d_gene: NA; abundance: few; v_gene: TRBV28; j_gene: TRBJ2-7; CDR3nt: TGTGCCAGCAGTTTAAGGGACGAGCAGTACTTC; CDR3aa: CASSLRDEQYF
d_gene: NA; abundance: few; v_gene: TRBV7-2; j_gene: TRBJ1-6; CDR3nt: TGTGCCAGCAGCTTATCAAGGAGCTCACCCCTCCACTTT; CDR3aa: CASSLSRSSPLHF
d_gene: NA; abundance: few; v_gene: TRBV5-1; j_gene: TRBJ1-1; CDR3nt: TGCGCCAGCAGCTTGCTTACAAGGAGTCCGAACACTGAAGCTTTCTTT; CDR3aa: CASSLLTRSPNTEAFF
d_gene: TRBD1; abundance: many; v_gene: TRBV4-1; j_gene: TRBJ1-1; CDR3nt: TGCGCCAGCAGCCAAGATCTGGGACAGGGACAGGACACTGAAGCTTTCTTT; CDR3aa: CASSQDLGQGQDTEAFF
d_gene: TRBD2; abundance: NA; v_gene: TRBV11-3; j_gene: TRBJ2-1; CDR3nt: TGTGCCAGCAGCATCCTAGCGGACAATGAGCAGTTCTTC; CDR3aa: CASSILADNEQFF
d_gene: TRBD2; abundance: many; v_gene: TRBV27; j_gene: TRBJ2-1; CDR3nt: TGTGCCAGCCAGGGACCTTCTAGCGGGAGTTACAATGAGCAGTTCTTC; CDR3aa: CASQGPSSGSYNEQFF
d_gene: NA; abundance: many; v_gene: TRBV9; j_gene: TRBJ1-3; CDR3nt: TGTGCCAGCAGCGGACGACAGGCCCCTGGAAACACCATATATTTT; CDR3aa: CASSGRQAPGNTIYF
d_gene: NA; abundance: NA; v_gene: TRBV3-1; j_gene: TRBJ2-7; CDR3nt: TGTGCCAGCAGCCAAACAGCGACCCGGACGGCCACCTACGAGCAGTACTTC; CDR3aa: CASSQTATRTATYEQYF
d_gene: NA; abundance: many; v_gene: TRBV6-1; j_gene: TRBJ1-3; CDR3nt: TGTGCCAGCAAGGAAGGAGACACTACCTCTGGAAACACCATATATTTT; CDR3aa: CASKEGDTTSGNTIYF
d_gene: NA; abundance: NA; v_gene: TRBV27; j_gene: TRBJ1-4; CDR3nt: TGTGCCAGCAGTGCTCACAGAGCAACTAATGAAAAACTGTTTTTT; CDR3aa: CASSAHRATNEKLFF
d_gene: NA; abundance: NA; v_gene: TRBV30; j_gene: TRBJ2-2; CDR3nt: TGTGCCCGGAGGGGCGGCCCGGCGAACACCGGGGAGCTGTTTTTT; CDR3aa: CARRGGPANTGELFF
d_gene: TRBD2; abundance: many; v_gene: TRBV4-2; j_gene: TRBJ2-1; CDR3nt: TGTGCCAGCAGCCAAGTCGGACTAGCGGGAGACAATGAGCAGTTCTTC; CDR3aa: CASSQVGLAGDNEQFF
d_gene: TRBD2; abundance: many; v_gene: TRBV4-1; j_gene: TRBJ2-7; CDR3nt: TGCGCCAGCAGCCAAGATTTCGGGCAGCGCGGGGGACTCTTCTACGAGCAGTACTTC; CDR3aa: CASSQDFGQRGGLFYEQYF
d_gene: NA; abundance: many; v_gene: TRBV30; j_gene: TRBJ2-7; CDR3nt: TGTGCCTGGAGTGTACAAGTCGGGTGGCGGAGCTACGAGCAGTACTTC; CDR3aa: CAWSVQVGWRSYEQYF
d_gene: NA; abundance: many; v_gene: TRBV9; j_gene: TRBJ1-5; CDR3nt: TGTGCCAGCAGCTACGGAGGGGATAATCAGCCCCAGCATTTT; CDR3aa: CASSYGGDNQPQHF
d_gene: TRBD2; abundance: many; v_gene: TRBV7-8; j_gene: TRBJ2-1; CDR3nt: TGTGCCAGCAGCCCCTTAGCGGGAGTCGTTCTCAATGAGCAGTTCTTC; CDR3aa: CASSPLAGVVLNEQFF
d_gene: NA; abundance: NA; v_gene: TRBV5-4; j_gene: TRBJ2-4; CDR3nt: TGTGCCAGCAGCTTGGGACACTCTTATGGGGTGACCAAAAACATTCAGTACTTC; CDR3aa: CASSLGHSYGVTKNIQYF
d_gene: NA; abundance: NA; v_gene: TRBV6-1; j_gene: TRBJ1-5; CDR3nt: TGTGCCAGCAGTGAAGACAACAGACTCAATCAGCCCCAGCATTTT; CDR3aa: CASSEDNRLNQPQHF
d_gene: NA; abundance: many; v_gene: TRBV4-1; j_gene: TRBJ2-5; CDR3nt: TGCGCCAGCAGCCAAGGGGCTAAAGAGACCCAGTACTTC; CDR3aa: CASSQGAKETQYF
d_gene: NA; abundance: many; v_gene: TRBV7-2; j_gene: TRBJ2-4; CDR3nt: TGTGCCAGCAGCTTAGGGATGGGGGGTGAGGGAGCCAAAAACATTCAGTACTTC; CDR3aa: CASSLGMGGEGAKNIQYF